Here is one T cell receptor (beta chain) with its context. Its antigen is still unknown. Base qualities are not recorded, but no much larger clone differs from it by a single base. The record originates from a study of T cells and Merkel cell carcinoma outcomes (dated by TCRdb to 2020 to 2021). For the study in its entirety: The tumor T-cell repertoire, together with T-cell density, was examined as a predictor of clinical outcome in patients with Merkel cell carcinoma. Study-wide conclusions, independent of this receptor: Clinical outcomes in Merkel cell carcinoma patients were reported to be predicted by T-cell repertoire features combined with T-cell density.

The samples were taken from patients with Merkel cell carcinoma. The library was prepared using the immunoSEQ multiplex PCR assay. TCRdb carries this immuneACCESS record with in-frame sequences only. Its versions omit some clonotypes, under half of them owing to an unresolved V gene in the studies checked, with the rest unexplained. Present in this sample are 400 to 500 clones, around 88% of which were seen just once. The ten most abundant clones make up more than 8.5% of the sample. CDR1 MNHEY and CDR2 SVGAGI are derived from the germline V gene. V and J are trimmed by 2 bases and 7 bases, and the gene matches miss 11 bases of the junction. There are 16 amino acids in the CDR3, from cysteine to phenylalanine inclusive. The kept DNA is CDR3 alone, 48 bases in frame from the first base.

The sequence joins TRBV6-5 to TRBJ2-1; TRBD1 fits 7 bases in the junction. The TCR was taken from a human donor with Merkel cell carcinoma. The specimen sequenced was tumor tissue from Merkel cell carcinoma. The CDR3 region: CASSYAPRTGLNEQFF. The DNA sequence is as follows: TGTGCCAGCAGTTACGCTCCCAGGACAGGATTAAATGAGCAGTTCTTC.